The sequence of this TCR beta chain was determined in a study of beta chain features in type 1 diabetes. Regarding the study as a whole: In all four CD4+ subsets, TCRB CDR3 length was significantly, moderately reduced in type 1 diabetes.

Expressed TCRB transcripts got sequenced, as all isolated RNA was reverse transcribed. For naive, central memory and regulatory T cell samples, reads averaged roughly 3.6 million. Produced via immunoSEQ multiplex PCR; TCRdb's table is partial and in-frame only. Here the sample spans some 220,000 clones, approximately 10% being singletons. Turning to this clone: Its target is unknown.

In all sorted populations, purity surpassed 98%. Per the germline V gene, CDR1 is SGHVS and CDR2 is FQNEAQ. This CDR3 is built from 17 residues. Trimming removed 4 bases from V and 4 bases from J; junction bases left unmatched: 9. The specimen was central memory CD4+ T cells from blood. The receptor's source is a man aged 18 to 30 in good health. The J gene is TRBJ2-2, the V gene TRBV7-8, with 10 bases fitting TRBD1. Written as DNA, the CDR3 is TGTGCCAGCAGCTACCGGGACAGGGGTCTGAGCACCGGGGAGCTGTTTTTT. It translates to CASSYRDRGLSTGELFF.